Following are 8 T cell receptor beta chains from one sample sequenced in a study of shared T cell receptors in the human thymus. Here immunoSEQ multiplex PCR was the method, and the copy in TCRdb shows in-frame clones only, minus some. The data contain about 540,000 clones, roughly 74% of them singletons. These same data were also listed under a study on human thymus T cells.

Sequencing used thymocytes. The receptor set was obtained from a boy under three years old with a congenital heart defect.

This clone was seen a handful of times. The rearrangement joins TRBV28 to TRBJ2-1; D might be TRBD1 (7 bases). V lost 3 bases to trimming and J lost 5 bases, with 20 bases between them. Germline loops: CDR1 MDHEN, CDR2 SYDVKM. The CDR3 length is 17 residues. CDR3 protein: CASSLKVAGQYNNEQFF. The CDR3 DNA follows: TGTGCCAGCAGTTTGAAGGTGGCGGGACAGTACAACAATGAGCAGTTCTTC.

The rearrangement uses TRBV11-2 and TRBJ2-3, with TRBD2 matching over 12 bases. Germline trimming cut 4 bases from V and 5 bases from J; bases unmatched to any gene: 7. From germline, CDR1 is SGHAT and CDR2 FQNNGV. This CDR3 comprises 16 residues. CDR3 sequence (DNA): TGTGCCAGCAGCTATGCTAGCGGGAGGGCCCTAGATACGCAGTATTTT. Its translation is CASSYASGRALDTQYF.

The chain carries TRBV28 and TRBJ2-4; TRBD2 matches at 13 bases. There are 19 residues in the CDR3. CDR1 and CDR2 from the germline V gene are MDHEN and SYDVKM. Losses at the gene ends were 5 bases for V and 1 base for J; bases not matched to a gene: 11. CDR3 nucleotides: TGTGCCAGCAGTGCCCGGACTAGCGGGAGTTGGGGGGCCAAAAACATTCAGTACTTC. Its translation: CASSARTSGSWGAKNIQYF.

The chain employs TRBV18 and TRBJ2-5, with TRBD2 matching 8 bases. The ends lost 3 bases at V and 2 bases at J; junction bases unmatched: 5. Per germline, CDR1 KGHSH and CDR2 LQKENI. The CDR3 is 15 residues long. CDR3 amino acids: CASSPVASGQETQYF. CDR3 nucleotide sequence: TGTGCCAGCTCACCCGTGGCTAGCGGGCAAGAGACCCAGTACTTC.

This clone was detected only once. This rearrangement joins TRBV7-6 to TRBJ2-7, with 9 nucleotides matching TRBD1. After removal of 1 base from V and 7 bases from J, the junction contained 5 bases not matched to a gene. The CDR3 is 14 amino acids. The germline gives CDR1 SGHVS, CDR2 FNYEAQ. CDR3 sequence: CASSLDRGLGEQYF. The CDR3, as DNA: TGTGCCAGCAGCTTAGACAGGGGGCTTGGTGAGCAGTACTTC.

The chain links TRBV27 to TRBJ2-1; 8 bases map to TRBD1. CDR1 and CDR2 (germline): MNHEY, SMNVEV (reference sequence). The CDR3 is 16 amino acids. Losses at the gene ends were 8 bases for V and 6 bases for J; bases not matched to a gene: 15. CDR3 residues: CASQRTGSAWSNEQFF. The CDR3 nucleotides are TGTGCCAGCCAAAGGACAGGGAGCGCGTGGAGCAATGAGCAGTTCTTC.

This sequence joins TRBV4-3 and TRBJ2-7; weak D call: TRBD2 (5 bases). The ends were cut back, 0 bases at V and 0 bases at J, with 9 bases in the middle. The CDR3 runs 15 residues. The germline V gene encodes CDR1 LGHNA and CDR2 YSLEER. CDR3 sequence (DNA): TGCGCCAGCAGCCAAGATAGCGCCAGCTCCTACGAGCAGTACTTC. Residues: CASSQDSASSYEQYF.

This clone was counted only a few times. V is TRBV19 and J is TRBJ2-2; D is perhaps TRBD2 (5 bases). Trimming pared 4 bases from V and 4 bases from J, leaving 19 bases between. The germline V gene has CDR1 LNHDA and CDR2 SQIVND (reference sequence). The CDR3 loop spans 17 amino acids. The CDR3 DNA reads TGTGCCAGTAGTAGTTGGGATAGCGCCCTGGGCACCGGGGAGCTGTTTTTT. It yields the protein CASSSWDSALGTGELFF.